The rows below give T cell receptor beta chains drawn from one sample of a study of cytomegalovirus exposure and HLA in healthy donors. The repertoire was sequenced with immunoSEQ multiplex PCR; TCRdb's copy has only in-frame clones and lacks some. The profile shows about 130,000 clones, 70% to 75% of them singletons. Specimen: PBMCs. Every receptor here comes from a male donor in good health and CMV-seronegative. CDR3s leave out the opening cysteine and the closing phenylalanine or tryptophan. Fields, in order: D gene, V gene, J gene, CDR3 protein. A D gene is named only where the DNA matches it firmly.

TRBD1,TRBV6-7,TRBJ1-5,ASILRLGGYTYSNQPQH
TRBD1,TRBV4-3,TRBJ1-5,ASSQDLDRGEPQH
TRBD2,TRBV4-1,TRBJ2-3,ATKAGGVTDTQY
.,TRBV19,TRBJ1-5,ASSAGTTNQPQH
.,TRBV7-9,TRBJ2-3,ASSLKGGSSTQY
TRBD1,TRBV4-1,TRBJ2-3,ASSPSPTGLSTDTQY
TRBD2,TRBV19,TRBJ2-7,ASSTKGLGRNPSYEQY
TRBD1,TRBV19,TRBJ2-7,ASSTQGASYEQY
.,TRBV25-1,TRBJ2-1,ASSELTGRSYNEQF
.,TRBV27,TRBJ2-6,ASSYRGLGGSRTSGANVLT
.,TRBV4-2,TRBJ1-4,ASSQDLRDWTSNEKLF
TRBD2,TRBV10-3,TRBJ2-2,AISERLAVGGTGELF
TRBD1,TRBV10-2,TRBJ1-1,ASSGRDRDAF
.,TRBV19,TRBJ2-7,ASSIQGYEQY
TRBD2,TRBV10-3,TRBJ2-3,ATESTSGYTDTQY
TRBD2,TRBV28,TRBJ2-3,ASSARGGWVTDTQY
TRBD1,TRBV4-2,TRBJ1-2,ASSQGQGLVYGYT
.,TRBV29-1,TRBJ2-1,SVDGGTPYNEQF
.,TRBV6-8,TRBJ2-7,ASSYPLDKLYEQY
TRBD1,TRBV7-3,TRBJ2-6,ASSSQTGRSGANVLT
.,TRBV5-1,TRBJ2-7,ASSLERGTYEQY
TRBD1,TRBV12-5,TRBJ1-1,ASAGTGGEGF
TRBD2,TRBV28,TRBJ2-7,ASSSSGTSGRVREQY
TRBD1,TRBV6-1,TRBJ2-7,ASSDRSDRVASYEQY
TRBD1,TRBV5-4,TRBJ1-2,ASSHRDRGSGT
TRBD1,TRBV13,TRBJ2-5,ASSLGRDSWYQETQY
.,TRBV19,TRBJ2-7,ASSIDHPGRGAYEQY
.,TRBV4-2,TRBJ2-3,ASSQQTRRVDTQY
.,TRBV19,.,ASKLAVASYEQY
TRBD1,TRBV6-6,TRBJ2-5,ASSYRQGFETQY
TRBD1,TRBV28,TRBJ1-2,ASSFDRADGYT
TRBD2,TRBV10-3,TRBJ2-7,AIMRGGGSFYEQY
TRBD1,TRBV7-8,TRBJ1-3,ASTLRDRGGEESGNTIY
TRBD1,TRBV7-2,TRBJ2-5,ASSLNPGGRGETQY
TRBD1,TRBV5-1,TRBJ1-6,ASSYGQGVILNSPLH
TRBD1,TRBV30,TRBJ2-7,AWSSGGTYEQY
TRBD2,TRBV5-8,TRBJ2-3,ASRNWGGTDTQY
.,TRBV6-4,TRBJ1-1,ASSPRGGVVVGAVTEAF
.,TRBV9,TRBJ2-3,ASSERATSTDTQY
TRBD2,TRBV5-8,TRBJ2-2,ASSLKLAGVYTGELF
.,TRBV28,TRBJ2-3,ASSLELPEDTQY
.,TRBV28,TRBJ2-7,ASSHDRRGTYEQY
TRBD2,TRBV7-6,TRBJ2-2,ASSPGLGEGGELF
.,TRBV5-6,TRBJ1-4,ASSFGRLTNEKLF
.,TRBV10-1,TRBJ2-6,ASIVSAWGLVSGANVLT
TRBD2,TRBV9,TRBJ2-1,ASSPSVSGGAEQF
TRBD2,TRBV19,TRBJ2-3,ASQAGGTDTQY